This T cell receptor (beta chain) is from a study of coeliac disease. Points from the study as a whole: Few TRB amino acid sequences were shared between samples; most were unique. Intraepithelial and lamina propria fractions were not highly pure.

Here immunoSEQ multiplex PCR was the method, and the copy in TCRdb shows in-frame clones only, minus some. The sample contains a few thousand clones, around 66% of which appear only once. This clone is deemed medium-sized. Its antigen is not known. CDR3 size: 17 residues. With V trimmed by 3 bases and J by 4 bases, 10 bases remained unmatched. The germline gives CDR1 KGHSH, CDR2 LQKENI. The TCR comes from a woman in her 30s without celiac disease. V is TRBV18 and J is TRBJ2-3; TRBD1 aligns across 10 bases. Sequenced sample: lymphocytes from the gut lamina propria. The CDR3 sequence: CASSPRDRGTLADTQYF. CDR3 in DNA: TGTGCCAGCTCACCGAGGGACAGGGGCACCCTTGCAGATACGCAGTATTTT.